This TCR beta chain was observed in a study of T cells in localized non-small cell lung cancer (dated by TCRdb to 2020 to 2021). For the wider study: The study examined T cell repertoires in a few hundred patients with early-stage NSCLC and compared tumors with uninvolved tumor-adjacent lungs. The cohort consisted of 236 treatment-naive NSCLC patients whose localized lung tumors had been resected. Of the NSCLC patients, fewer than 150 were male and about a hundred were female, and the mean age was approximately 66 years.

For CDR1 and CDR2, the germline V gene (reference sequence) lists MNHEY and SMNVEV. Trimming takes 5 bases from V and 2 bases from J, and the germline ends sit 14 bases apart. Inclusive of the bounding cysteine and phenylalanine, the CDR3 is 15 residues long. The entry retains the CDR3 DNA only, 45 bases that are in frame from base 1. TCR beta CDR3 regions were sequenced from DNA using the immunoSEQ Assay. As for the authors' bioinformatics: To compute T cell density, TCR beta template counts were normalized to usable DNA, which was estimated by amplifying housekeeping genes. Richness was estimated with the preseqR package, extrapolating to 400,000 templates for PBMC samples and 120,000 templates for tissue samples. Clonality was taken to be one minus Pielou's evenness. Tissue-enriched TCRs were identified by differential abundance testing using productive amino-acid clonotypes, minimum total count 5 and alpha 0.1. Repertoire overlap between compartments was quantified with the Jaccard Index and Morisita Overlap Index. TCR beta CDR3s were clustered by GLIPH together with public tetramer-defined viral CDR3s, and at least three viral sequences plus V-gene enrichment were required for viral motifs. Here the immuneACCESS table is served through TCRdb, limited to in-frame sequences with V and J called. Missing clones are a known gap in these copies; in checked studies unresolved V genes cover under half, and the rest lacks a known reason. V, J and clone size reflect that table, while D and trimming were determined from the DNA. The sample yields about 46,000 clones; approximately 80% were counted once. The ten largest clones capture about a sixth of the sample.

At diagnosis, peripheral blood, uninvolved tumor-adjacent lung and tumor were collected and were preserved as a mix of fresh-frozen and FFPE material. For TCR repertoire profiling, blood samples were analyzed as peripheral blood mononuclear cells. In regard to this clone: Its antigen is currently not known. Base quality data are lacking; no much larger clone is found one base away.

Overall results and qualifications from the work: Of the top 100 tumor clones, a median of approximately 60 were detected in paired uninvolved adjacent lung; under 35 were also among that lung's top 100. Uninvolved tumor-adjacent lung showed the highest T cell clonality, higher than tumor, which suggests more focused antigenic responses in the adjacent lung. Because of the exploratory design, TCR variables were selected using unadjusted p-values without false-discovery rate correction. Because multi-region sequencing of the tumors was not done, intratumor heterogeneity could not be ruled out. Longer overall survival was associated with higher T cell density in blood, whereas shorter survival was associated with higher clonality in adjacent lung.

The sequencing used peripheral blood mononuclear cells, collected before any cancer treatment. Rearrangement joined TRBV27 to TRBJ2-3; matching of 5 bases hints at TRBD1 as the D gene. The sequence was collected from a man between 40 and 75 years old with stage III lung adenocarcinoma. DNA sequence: TGTGCCAGCAGTCCGTCATCAGGGTACACAGATACGCAGTATTTT. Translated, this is CASSPSSGYTDTQYF.